These 23 T cell receptor beta chains came from one sample sequenced in a study of regulatory T cells in long-lasting Graves disease. Libraries of TCR beta came from iRepertoire HTBI primers plus Arm-PCR of CDR3 regions. TCRdb used MiXCR to reprocess the multiplex PCR reads, holding one entry per CDR3 protein. Among about half a million distinct CDR3 sequences, 12% were seen once, and the ten largest hold approximately 9.6%. As for time point: newly diagnosed GD, antithyroid drugs for less than 3 months. Generation of the TCR library employed RNA extracted from PBMCs. Another study also made use of these data, one on T cells in Graves' hyperthyroidism and ophthalmopathy.

Sample: peripheral blood mononuclear cells (PBMCs), taken at new diagnosis, from a patient treated with antithyroid drugs. These TCRs come from a woman between 25 and 40 years old with Graves disease.

This clonotype was recorded many times. The chain carries TRBV2 and TRBJ2-5, with 9 positions matching TRBD1. The J call may be in error: the DNA end matches TRBJ2-1 better. From germline, CDR1 is SNHLY and CDR2 FYNNEI. The CDR3 length is 14 residues. In DNA, the CDR3 is TGTGCCAGCAGTGACGGGACAGGGTACAATGAGCAGTTCTTC. Translating gives CASSDGTGYNEQFF.

The genes are TRBV7-9 and TRBJ2-3; 8 bases map to TRBD2. This CDR3 is built from 14 residues. Germline V gene lookup returns CDR1 SEHNR and CDR2 FQNEAQ (reference sequence). Losses at the gene ends were 3 bases for V and 5 bases for J; bases not matched to a gene: 4. The CDR3: CASSFGGRLDTQYF. The CDR3 coding sequence is TGTGCCAGCAGCTTCGGCGGGAGGCTAGATACGCAGTATTTT.

This clonotype was counted many times. The chain carries TRBV7-6 and TRBJ1-1; D is possibly TRBD1 (6 bases). V was cut by 5 bases and J by 0 bases, with 16 bases left in between. In germline, CDR1 is SGHVS, CDR2 FNYEAQ. This CDR3 is built from 16 residues. CDR3 sequence: CASSLDTGTLNTEAFF. The CDR3 DNA is TGTGCCAGCAGCCTGGATACCGGGACACTGAACACTGAAGCTTTCTTT.

Ten or more counts support this clonotype. The J gene is TRBJ2-2, the V gene TRBV20-1; 11 positions agree with TRBD2. The V gene end was trimmed by 1 base and the J gene end by 4 bases; junction bases not matched to a gene: 5. This CDR3 spans 16 amino acids. CDR1 is DFQATT and CDR2 is SNEGSKA in the germline V gene (reference sequence). This chain's CDR3 is CSARAGTSGGTGELFF. The CDR3 bases are TGCAGTGCTAGAGCGGGGACTAGCGGAGGCACCGGGGAGCTGTTTTTT.

This clonotype turned up a few times. The V and J genes are TRBV4-2 and TRBJ2-3; 7 bases line up with TRBD2. This CDR3 comprises 17 residues. With 0 bases clipped from V and 5 bases from J, the junction kept 11 bases outside the gene matches. Germline V gives CDR1 LGHNA, CDR2 YNFKEQ. The CDR3 protein is CASSQDSSGGAEDTQYF. In nucleotides, the CDR3 is TGTGCCAGCAGCCAAGATTCGTCGGGAGGCGCGGAAGATACGCAGTATTTT.

This clonotype was found many times. The V and J genes are TRBV12-3 or TRBV12-4 and TRBJ2-2; D call uncertain. The length of the CDR3 is 14 residues. V lost 2 bases to trimming and J lost 3 bases, with 7 bases between them. The CDR3 region has the DNA TGTGCCAGCAGTTTATCAACGTACACCGGGGAGCTGTTTTTT. This encodes CASSLSTYTGELFF.

This clonotype was seen repeatedly, ten times or more. This sequence joins TRBV7-2 and TRBJ1-1; 7 bases fit TRBD1. V was clipped by 5 bases and J by 4 bases; unmatched bases: 10. The CDR3 is 15 residues long. The germline V gene encodes CDR1 SGHTA and CDR2 FQGNSA. CDR3 sequence (DNA): TGTGCCAGCAGCACACAGGGACAGTTGGGCACTGAAGCTTTCTTT. Translated: CASSTQGQLGTEAFF.

This clonotype was picked up many times. J is TRBJ2-7 and V is TRBV5-4; TRBD1 aligns across 10 bases. The CDR3 runs 16 residues. The ends lost 4 bases at V and 5 bases at J; junction bases unmatched: 12. Germline V lookup: CDR1 SGHNT, CDR2 YYREEE (reference sequence). In nucleotides, the CDR3 is TGTGCCAGCAGCCCGCTGGCGGGACAGGGGATCCACGAGCAGTACTTC. This gives the protein CASSPLAGQGIHEQYF.

This clonotype was found many times. The chain uses TRBV20-1 and TRBJ2-3, with D perhaps TRBD2 (5 bases). Germline V CDR1 and CDR2: DFQATT, SNEGSKA (reference sequence). CDR3 size: 13 residues. Trimming shortened V by 5 bases and J by 0 bases, and 9 bases separated the two germline ends. This chain's CDR3 is CSADPGSTDTQYF. CDR3 coding DNA: TGCAGTGCTGACCCGGGAAGCACAGATACGCAGTATTTT.

In this sample, this clonotype turned up many times. The chain carries TRBV12-3 or TRBV12-4 and TRBJ2-2, with 11 bases fitting TRBD1. The CDR3 extends over 16 amino acids. V was pared by 7 bases and J by 4 bases, with 8 bases of the junction left unmatched. In DNA, the CDR3 is TGTGCCAGCACCGACGGGACAGGGGGTGCCACCGGGGAGCTGTTTTTT. It translates to CASTDGTGGATGELFF.

The rearrangement links TRBV5-1 to TRBJ2-7; 8 nucleotides line up with TRBD1. V lost 0 bases, J lost 7 bases, and 9 bases stayed unmatched. Germline lookup yields CDR1 SGHRS and CDR2 YFSETQ. The CDR3 is 15 amino acids. CDR3 nucleotides: TGCGCCAGCAGCTTGGGACGTCAGGGGGCTCGGGAGCAGTACTTC. The encoded protein is CASSLGRQGAREQYF. Filled out from reference TRBV5-1 and TRBJ2-7, the complete variable domain reads KAGVTQTPRYLIKTRGQQVTLSCSPISGHRSVSWYQQTPGQGLQFLFEYFSETQRNKGNFPGRFSGRQFSNSRSEMNVSTLELGDSALYLCASSLGRQGAREQYFGPGTRLTVT.

This clonotype showed up many times. The chain employs TRBV7-9 and TRBJ2-1, with 10 nucleotides matching TRBD1. The CDR3 is made up of 16 amino acids. Trimming at V came to 5 bases and at J to 6 bases, leaving 10 bases not matched to a gene. The germline V gene encodes CDR1 SEHNR and CDR2 FQNEAQ (reference sequence). DNA for the CDR3: TGTGCCAGCAGCAACCTGTTGACAGGGGGCGGCAATGAGCAGTTCTTC. This encodes CASSNLLTGGGNEQFF.

The table lists this clonotype with many counts. V and J are TRBV24-1 and TRBJ2-5, with D tentatively TRBD2 (5 bases). This CDR3 is 12 amino acids long. V was shortened by 3 bases and J by 4 bases, with 5 bases between the two germline ends. Germline V gives CDR1 KGHDR, CDR2 SFDVKD. In DNA form, the CDR3 reads TGTGCCACCAGTGATGAGGGAGAGACCCAGTACTTC. Translated: CATSDEGETQYF.

This chain connects TRBV29-1 to TRBJ2-3; D is unresolved. The CDR3 sequence is 16 residues long. Deletions cut 3 bases from V and 3 bases from J, with 19 bases between. Germline V lookup: CDR1 SQVTM, CDR2 ANQGSEA. CDR3 loop: CSVDAKGGVRTDTQYF. The CDR3 nucleotides are TGCAGCGTTGACGCCAAGGGTGGGGTAAGGACAGATACGCAGTATTTT.

This clonotype has ten or more counts. The V call is TRBV7-9, the J call TRBJ1-4; D perhaps matches TRBD1 (6 bases). The CDR3 runs to 15 residues. Trimming took 6 bases from V and 5 from J, leaving 16 bases between them. CDR1 is SEHNR, CDR2 FQNEAQ, per germline (reference sequence). The CDR3 here is CASRRWGAANEKLFF. For the CDR3, the DNA is TGTGCCAGCAGGCGGTGGGGGGCAGCAAATGAAAAACTGTTTTTT.

At least ten counts were recorded for this clonotype. The V and J genes are TRBV19 and TRBJ1-6; D not resolved. Trimming took 10 bases from V and 5 from J, leaving 18 bases between them. Germline loops: CDR1 LNHDA, CDR2 SQIVND (reference sequence). CDR3 length: 15 amino acids. CDR3 sequence (DNA): TGTGCCACCGCGGCACCGACCGCCAATAATTCACCCCTCCACTTT. It translates to CATAAPTANNSPLHF.

This clonotype was observed a few times. The genes are TRBV7-3 and TRBJ2-1; the D gene is possibly TRBD2 (5 bases). Trimming shortened V by 4 bases and J by 4 bases, and 14 bases separated the two germline ends. Germline V gene data show CDR1 as SGHTA and CDR2 as FQGTGA. This CDR3 has 15 residues. Written as DNA, the CDR3 is TGTGCCAGCAGCTCCGACAACAGAGGGTACAATGAGCAGTTCTTC. Amino acids: CASSSDNRGYNEQFF. Full variable domain (missing parts from reference TRBV7-3 and TRBJ2-1): GAGVSQTPSNKVTEKGKYVELRCDPISGHTALYWYRQSLGQGPEFLIYFQGTGAADDSGLPNDRFFAVRPEGSVSTLKIQRTERGDSAVYLCASSSDNRGYNEQFFGPGTRLTVL.

This clonotype was counted ten times or more. This chain's CDR3 is CASSPVAGGPTDTQYF. The CDR3 coding sequence is TGTGCCAGCTCACCCGTCGCGGGAGGGCCAACGGATACGCAGTATTTT. The chain has TRBV18 and TRBJ2-3, with 9 bases fitting TRBD2. Germline lookup yields CDR1 KGHSH and CDR2 LQKENI. Trimming cost V 3 bases and J 6 bases; bases outside gene matches: 10. CDR3 length equals 16 residues.

This clonotype was seen a handful of times. The V call is TRBV9, the J call TRBJ2-1, with a weak D call TRBD1 (5 bases). The CDR3 runs to 13 residues. The germline gives CDR1 SGDLS, CDR2 YYNGEE. Trimming took off 0 bases at V and 7 bases at J, with 8 bases between the two ends. CDR3 region: CASSVGTINEQFF. The CDR3 region has the DNA TGTGCCAGCAGCGTAGGGACAATTAATGAGCAGTTCTTC.

This clonotype was seen many times. The gene calls are TRBV28 and TRBJ1-1; weak D call: TRBD1 (5 bases). CDR1 is MDHEN and CDR2 is SYDVKM in the germline V gene. V gave up 3 bases and J gave up 1 base, with 18 bases separating them. CDR3 size: 17 residues. The DNA of the CDR3 is TGTGCCAGCAGTTTGGCCGGGACCCAAGGCCAGAACACTGAAGCTTTCTTT. This translates into CASSLAGTQGQNTEAFF.

This clonotype came up a few times. This sequence joins TRBV5-6 and TRBJ2-7; TRBD1 is a possible D gene (5 bases). The CDR3 consists of 14 residues. The germline gives CDR1 SGHDT, CDR2 YYEEEE. Trimming removed 2 bases at V and 2 bases at J, with 11 bases between. This CDR3 reads CASSFRSGTYEQYF. The DNA of the CDR3 is TGTGCCAGCAGCTTTCGTTCAGGGACCTACGAGCAGTACTTC.

The genes are TRBV4-1 and TRBJ2-3, with a weak D call TRBD1 (6 bases). CDR1 and CDR2 (germline): MGHRA, YSYEKL. This CDR3 comprises 17 residues. Trimming removed 0 bases at V and 3 bases at J, with 16 bases between. CDR3 nucleotide sequence: TGCGCCAGCAGCCAAGATCCCACAGGGTTGCGAACAGATACGCAGTATTTT. It yields the protein CASSQDPTGLRTDTQYF.

The chain links TRBV27 to TRBJ1-5; no reliable D call. This CDR3 contains 14 residues. CDR1 is MNHEY, CDR2 SMNVEV, per germline (reference sequence). Trimming stripped 6 bases from V and 11 bases from J, with 20 bases between. Here the CDR3 reads CASSRTVGRSAQHF. Here the CDR3 DNA reads TGTGCCAGCAGCCGGACGGTCGGACGATCAGCCCAGCATTTT.